This T cell receptor (beta chain) was found in a study of regulatory T cells in long-lasting Graves disease. Investigators prepared the TCR beta libraries by applying iRepertoire HTBI primers and Arm-PCR of CDR3 regions. TCRdb re-derived calls from the multiplex PCR reads in MiXCR, one entry per CDR3 protein. The sample lists 400,000 to 500,000 distinct CDR3 sequences, over 20% occurring once. Described time point: persistent/refractory GD, antithyroid drugs over 5 years with positive TRAb. Researchers made the TCR library from RNA that was extracted from PBMCs. The CDR3 length is 16 residues. V was pared by 3 bases and J by 0 bases, with 14 bases between. CDR1 and CDR2 (germline): MDHEN, SYDVKM.

The chain has TRBV28 and TRBJ2-5; perhaps TRBD1 as D (6 bases). Specimen: peripheral blood mononuclear cells (PBMCs), collected when the disease was refractory, from a patient treated with antithyroid drugs. This TCR was recovered from a female donor with Graves disease. CDR3 coding DNA: TGTGCCAGCAGTTTCGTTACAGGGAATAACCAAGAGACCCAGTACTTC. Translated, it gives CASSFVTGNNQETQYF.